This T cell receptor beta chain was sequenced during a study of low-dose radiotherapy and immunotherapy resistance in tumors. Overall study context: Intravenous administration to patients comprised nivolumab at 240 mg every two weeks and ipilimumab at 1 mg/kg every six weeks. Intravenously given cyclophosphamide 200 mg/m2 followed a two-week schedule that placed each dose one day before radiation and immunotherapy. The study gave patients oral aspirin 300 mg daily for four cycles from cycle 1 day 1.

This clonotype was recorded many times. Time point meaning: after trial treatment. Stated treatment: LDRT plus nivolumab, ipilimumab, low-dose cyclophosphamide and aspirin (RACIN trial). Donors were administered nivolumab, ipilimumab, aspirin and low-dose cyclophosphamide, together with low-dose radiotherapy. TRAV- and TRBV-specific primers primed first-strand cDNA, covering alpha and beta chains. TCRs were amplified for 15 to 25 PCR cycles with a constant-region primer and V-primer adapter. TCRdb independently ran MiXCR on the reads; one entry per CDR3 protein. The sample lists 95,000 to 100,000 distinct CDR3 sequences; more than 20% were seen once. CDR1 is WNHNN and CDR2 is SYGVQD in the germline V gene (reference sequence). V was pared by 2 bases and J by 3 bases, with 8 bases between. The CDR3 length is 13 residues.

Sequencing used PBMCs, obtained after low-dose radiotherapy plus immunotherapy. This receptor was obtained from a male donor with prostate cancer. The chain has TRBV10-1 and TRBJ2-7; D ambiguous. The CDR3: CASSENPRYEQYF. As DNA, the CDR3 is TGCGCCAGCAGTGAGAACCCCCGCTACGAGCAGTACTTC.